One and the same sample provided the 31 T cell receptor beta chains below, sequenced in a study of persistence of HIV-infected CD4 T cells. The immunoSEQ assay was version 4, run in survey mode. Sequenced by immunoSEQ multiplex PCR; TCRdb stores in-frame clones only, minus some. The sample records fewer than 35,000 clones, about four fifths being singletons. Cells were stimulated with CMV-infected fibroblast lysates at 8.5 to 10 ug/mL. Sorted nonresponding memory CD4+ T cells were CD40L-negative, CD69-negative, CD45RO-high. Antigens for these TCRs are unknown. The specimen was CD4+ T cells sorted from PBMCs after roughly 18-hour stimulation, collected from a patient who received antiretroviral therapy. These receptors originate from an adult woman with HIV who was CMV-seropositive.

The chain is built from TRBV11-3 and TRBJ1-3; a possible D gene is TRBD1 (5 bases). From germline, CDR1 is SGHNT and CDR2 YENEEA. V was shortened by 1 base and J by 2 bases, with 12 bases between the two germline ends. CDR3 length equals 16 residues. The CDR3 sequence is CASSLAGGGAGNTIYF. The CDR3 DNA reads TGTGCCAGCAGCTTAGCTGGTGGGGGAGCTGGAAACACCATATATTTT.

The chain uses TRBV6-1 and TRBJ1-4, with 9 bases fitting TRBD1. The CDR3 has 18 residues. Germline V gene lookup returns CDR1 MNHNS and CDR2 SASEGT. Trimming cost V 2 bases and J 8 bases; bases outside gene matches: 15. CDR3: CASSESHLSGTGSEKLFF. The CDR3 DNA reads TGTGCCAGCAGTGAATCCCACCTCTCCGGGACAGGGAGCGAAAAACTGTTTTTT.

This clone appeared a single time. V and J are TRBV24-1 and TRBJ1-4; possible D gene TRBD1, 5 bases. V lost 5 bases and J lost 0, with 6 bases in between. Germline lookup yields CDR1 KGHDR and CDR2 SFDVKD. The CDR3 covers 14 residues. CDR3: CATSGDATNEKLFF. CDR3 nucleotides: TGTGCCACCAGTGGGGACGCAACTAATGAAAAACTGTTTTTT.

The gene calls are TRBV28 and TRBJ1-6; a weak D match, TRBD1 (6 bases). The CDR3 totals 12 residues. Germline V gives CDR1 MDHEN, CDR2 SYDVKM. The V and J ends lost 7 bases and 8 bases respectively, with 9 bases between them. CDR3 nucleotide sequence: TGTGCCAGCAAAACAGGGCATTCACCCCTCCACTTT. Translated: CASKTGHSPLHF.

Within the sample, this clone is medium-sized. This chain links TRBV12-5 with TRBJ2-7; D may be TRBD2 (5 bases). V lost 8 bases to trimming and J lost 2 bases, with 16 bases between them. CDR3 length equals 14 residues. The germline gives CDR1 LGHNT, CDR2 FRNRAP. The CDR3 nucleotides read TGTGCTAGTTCCCGGGATGTCCGAACCTACGAGCAGTACTTC. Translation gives CASSRDVRTYEQYF. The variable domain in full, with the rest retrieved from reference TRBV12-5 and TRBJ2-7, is DARVTQTPRHKVTEMGQEVTMRCQPILGHNTVFWYRQTMMQGLELLAYFRNRAPLDDSGMPKDRFSAEMPDATLATLKIQPSEPRDSAVYFCASSRDVRTYEQYFGPGTRLTVT.

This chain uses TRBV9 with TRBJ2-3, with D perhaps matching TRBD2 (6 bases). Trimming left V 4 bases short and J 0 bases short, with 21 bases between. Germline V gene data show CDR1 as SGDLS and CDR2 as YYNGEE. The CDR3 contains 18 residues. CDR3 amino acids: CASSPQESAGTSTDTQYF. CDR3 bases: TGTGCCAGCAGCCCCCAAGAATCGGCGGGAACTAGCACAGATACGCAGTATTTT.

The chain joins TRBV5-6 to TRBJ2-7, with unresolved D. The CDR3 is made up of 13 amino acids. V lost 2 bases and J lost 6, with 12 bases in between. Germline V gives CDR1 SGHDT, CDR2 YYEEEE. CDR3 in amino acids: CASSFGSTAEQYF. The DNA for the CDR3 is TGTGCCAGCAGCTTTGGAAGTACCGCCGAGCAGTACTTC.

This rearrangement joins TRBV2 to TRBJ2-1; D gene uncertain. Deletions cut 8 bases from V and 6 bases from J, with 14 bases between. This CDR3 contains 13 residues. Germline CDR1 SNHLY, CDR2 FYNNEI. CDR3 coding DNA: TGTGCCAGCCCTCTAGTTAATTCCAATGAGCAGTTCTTC. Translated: CASPLVNSNEQFF.

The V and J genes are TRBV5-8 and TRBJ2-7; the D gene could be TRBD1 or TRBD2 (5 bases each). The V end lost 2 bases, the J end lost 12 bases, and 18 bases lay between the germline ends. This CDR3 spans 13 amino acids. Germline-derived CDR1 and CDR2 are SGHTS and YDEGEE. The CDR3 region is CASSFPQVPRGYF. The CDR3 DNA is TGTGCCAGCAGCTTCCCACAGGTCCCCCGGGGGTACTTC.

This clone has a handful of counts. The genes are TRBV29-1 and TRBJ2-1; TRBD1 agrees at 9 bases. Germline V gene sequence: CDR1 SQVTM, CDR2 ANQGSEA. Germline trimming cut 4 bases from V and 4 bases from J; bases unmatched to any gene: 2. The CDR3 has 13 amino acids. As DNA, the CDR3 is TGCAGCGTTGGGGACAGGGAATACAATGAGCAGTTCTTC. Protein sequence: CSVGDREYNEQFF.

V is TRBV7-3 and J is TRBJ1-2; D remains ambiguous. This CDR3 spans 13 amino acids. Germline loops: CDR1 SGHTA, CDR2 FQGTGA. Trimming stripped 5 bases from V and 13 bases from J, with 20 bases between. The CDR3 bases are TGTGCCAGCAGCCCCCAGACCGGCGGCTCGTTCACCTTC. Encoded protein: CASSPQTGGSFTF.

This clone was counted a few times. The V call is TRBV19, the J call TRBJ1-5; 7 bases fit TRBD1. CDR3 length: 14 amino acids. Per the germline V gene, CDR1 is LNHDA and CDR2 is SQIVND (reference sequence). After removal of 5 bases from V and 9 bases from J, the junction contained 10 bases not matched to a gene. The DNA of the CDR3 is TGTGCCAGTAGTCCGACGACAGGGTTAGGGCCCCAGCATTTT. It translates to CASSPTTGLGPQHF.

The chain's CDR3 is CASSVGIQGQNTEAFF. CDR3 bases: TGTGCCAGCAGCGTAGGAATACAGGGGCAGAACACTGAAGCTTTCTTT. The rearrangement joins TRBV9 to TRBJ1-1, with 7 bases identical to TRBD1. The CDR3 covers 16 residues. After removal of 0 bases from V and 1 base from J, the junction contained 6 bases not matched to a gene. Germline V CDR1 and CDR2: SGDLS, YYNGEE.

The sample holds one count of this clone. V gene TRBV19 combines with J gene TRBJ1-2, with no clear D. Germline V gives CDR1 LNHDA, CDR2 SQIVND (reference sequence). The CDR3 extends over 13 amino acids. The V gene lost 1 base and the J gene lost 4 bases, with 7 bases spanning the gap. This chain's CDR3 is CASSIAGSYGYTF. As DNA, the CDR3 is TGTGCCAGTAGTATAGCTGGATCCTATGGCTACACCTTC.

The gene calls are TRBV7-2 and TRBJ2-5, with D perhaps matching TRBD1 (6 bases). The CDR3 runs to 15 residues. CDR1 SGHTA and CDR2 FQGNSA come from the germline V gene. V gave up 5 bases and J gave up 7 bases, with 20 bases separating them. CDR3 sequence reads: CASSLLLDRWGTQYF. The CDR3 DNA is TGTGCCAGCAGCCTTCTTCTCGACAGGTGGGGGACCCAGTACTTC.

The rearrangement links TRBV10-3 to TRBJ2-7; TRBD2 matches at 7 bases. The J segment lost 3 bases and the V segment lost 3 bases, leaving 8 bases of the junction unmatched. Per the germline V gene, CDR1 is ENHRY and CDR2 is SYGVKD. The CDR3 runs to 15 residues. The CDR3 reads CAISDRSRESYEQYF. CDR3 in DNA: TGTGCCATCAGTGATAGGTCGCGGGAGAGCTACGAGCAGTACTTC.

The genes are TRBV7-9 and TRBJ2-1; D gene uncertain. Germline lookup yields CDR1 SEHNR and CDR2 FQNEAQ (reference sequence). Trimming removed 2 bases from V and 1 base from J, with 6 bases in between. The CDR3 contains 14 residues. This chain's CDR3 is CASSLSISYNEQFF. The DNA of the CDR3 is TGTGCCAGCAGCTTATCCATTTCCTACAATGAGCAGTTCTTC.

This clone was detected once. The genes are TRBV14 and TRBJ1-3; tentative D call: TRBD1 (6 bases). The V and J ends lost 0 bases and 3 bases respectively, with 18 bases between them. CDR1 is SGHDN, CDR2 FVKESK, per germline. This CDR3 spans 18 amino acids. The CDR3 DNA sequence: TGTGCCAGCAGCCAAGATCGAGGTTGGGGGCGCGTTGGAAACACCATATATTTT. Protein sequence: CASSQDRGWGRVGNTIYF.

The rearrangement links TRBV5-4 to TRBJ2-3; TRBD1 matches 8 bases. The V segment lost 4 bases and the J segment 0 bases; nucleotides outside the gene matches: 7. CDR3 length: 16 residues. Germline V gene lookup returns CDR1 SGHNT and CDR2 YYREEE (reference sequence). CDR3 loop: CASSPVDRASTDTQYF. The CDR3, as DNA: TGTGCCAGCAGCCCAGTGGACAGGGCTAGCACAGATACGCAGTATTTT.

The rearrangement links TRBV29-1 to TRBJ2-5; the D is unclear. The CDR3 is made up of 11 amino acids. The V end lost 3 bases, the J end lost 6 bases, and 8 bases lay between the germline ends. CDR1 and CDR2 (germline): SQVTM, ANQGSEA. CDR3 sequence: CSVDSYQTQYF. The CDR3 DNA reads TGCAGCGTTGACTCCTATCAGACCCAGTACTTC.

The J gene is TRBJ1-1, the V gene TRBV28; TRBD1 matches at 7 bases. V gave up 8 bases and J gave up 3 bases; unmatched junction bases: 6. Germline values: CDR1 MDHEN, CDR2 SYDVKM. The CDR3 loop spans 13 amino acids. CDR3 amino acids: CASHRGGYTEAFF. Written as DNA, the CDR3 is TGTGCCAGCCACAGGGGTGGGTACACTGAAGCTTTCTTT. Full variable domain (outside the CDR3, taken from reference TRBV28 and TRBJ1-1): DVKVTQSSRYLVKRTGEKVFLECVQDMDHENMFWYRQDPGLGLRLIYFSYDVKMKEKGDIPEGYSVSREKKERFSLILESASTNQTSMYLCASHRGGYTEAFFGQGTRLTVV.

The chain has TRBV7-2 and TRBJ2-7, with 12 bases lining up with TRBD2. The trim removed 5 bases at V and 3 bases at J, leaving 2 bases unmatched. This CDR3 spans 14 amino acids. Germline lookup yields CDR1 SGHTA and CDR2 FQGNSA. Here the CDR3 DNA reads TGTGCCAGCAGCCTGACTAGCGGGAGCTACGAGCAGTACTTC. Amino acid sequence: CASSLTSGSYEQYF.

The CDR3: CASSQQGAPTGELFF. CDR3 sequence (DNA): TGTGCCAGCTCACAACAGGGGGCACCAACCGGGGAGCTGTTTTTT. The V gene is TRBV18, the J gene TRBJ2-2; 9 bases align to TRBD1. Per the germline V gene, CDR1 is KGHSH and CDR2 is LQKENI. The CDR3 contains 15 residues. Germline trimming cut 4 bases from V and 5 bases from J; bases unmatched to any gene: 5.

CDR3 in amino acids: CASSLGTGTHQPQHF. DNA for the CDR3: TGTGCCAGCAGCTTAGGGACAGGGACCCATCAGCCCCAGCATTTT. The chain couples TRBV7-9 to TRBJ1-5, with 8 bases identical to TRBD1. This CDR3 has 15 amino acids. CDR1 and CDR2 from the germline V gene are SEHNR and FQNEAQ (reference sequence). Germline trimming cut 1 base from V and 5 bases from J; bases unmatched to any gene: 4. Complete variable domain (other parts from reference TRBV7-9 and TRBJ1-5): DTGVSQNPRHKITKRGQNVTFRCDPISEHNRLYWYRQTLGQGPEFLTYFQNEAQLEKSRLLSDRFSAERPKGSFSTLEIQRTEQGDSAMYLCASSLGTGTHQPQHFGDGTRLSIL.

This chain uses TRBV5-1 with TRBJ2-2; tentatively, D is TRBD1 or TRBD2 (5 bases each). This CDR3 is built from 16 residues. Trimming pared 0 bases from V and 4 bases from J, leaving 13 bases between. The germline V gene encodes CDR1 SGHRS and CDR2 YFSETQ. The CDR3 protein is CASSLVGVWGTGELFF. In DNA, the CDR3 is TGCGCCAGCAGCTTGGTGGGGGTCTGGGGCACCGGGGAGCTGTTTTTT.

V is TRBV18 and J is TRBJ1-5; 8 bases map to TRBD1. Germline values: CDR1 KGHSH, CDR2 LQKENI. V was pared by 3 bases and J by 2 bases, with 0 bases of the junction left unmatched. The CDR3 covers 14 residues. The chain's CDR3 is CASSPGQGNQPQHF. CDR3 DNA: TGTGCCAGCTCACCGGGACAGGGCAATCAGCCCCAGCATTTT. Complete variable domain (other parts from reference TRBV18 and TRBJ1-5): NAGVMQNPRHLVRRRGQEARLRCSPMKGHSHVYWYRQLPEEGLKFMVYLQKENIIDESGMPKERFSAEFPKEGPSILRIQQVVRGDSAAYFCASSPGQGNQPQHFGDGTRLSIL.

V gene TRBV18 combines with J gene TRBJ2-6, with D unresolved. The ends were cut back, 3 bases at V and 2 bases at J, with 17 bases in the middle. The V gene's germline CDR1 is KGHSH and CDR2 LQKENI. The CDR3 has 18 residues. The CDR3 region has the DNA TGTGCCAGCTCACCCAAGCATTCGACTGGACCTGGGGCCAACGTCCTGACTTTC. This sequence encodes CASSPKHSTGPGANVLTF. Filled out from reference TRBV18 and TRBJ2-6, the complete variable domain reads NAGVMQNPRHLVRRRGQEARLRCSPMKGHSHVYWYRQLPEEGLKFMVYLQKENIIDESGMPKERFSAEFPKEGPSILRIQQVVRGDSAAYFCASSPKHSTGPGANVLTFGAGSRLTVL.

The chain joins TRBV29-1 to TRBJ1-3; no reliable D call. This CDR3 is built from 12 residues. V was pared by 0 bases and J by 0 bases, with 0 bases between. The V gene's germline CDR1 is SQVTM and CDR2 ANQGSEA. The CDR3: CSVEDSGNTIYF. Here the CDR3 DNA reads TGCAGCGTTGAAGACTCTGGAAACACCATATATTTT.

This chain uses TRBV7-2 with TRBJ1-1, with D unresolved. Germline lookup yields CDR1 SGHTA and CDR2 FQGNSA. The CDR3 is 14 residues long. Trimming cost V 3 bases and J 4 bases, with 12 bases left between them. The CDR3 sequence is CASSFWGGGTEAFF. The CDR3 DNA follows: TGTGCCAGCAGCTTTTGGGGTGGAGGCACTGAAGCTTTCTTT.

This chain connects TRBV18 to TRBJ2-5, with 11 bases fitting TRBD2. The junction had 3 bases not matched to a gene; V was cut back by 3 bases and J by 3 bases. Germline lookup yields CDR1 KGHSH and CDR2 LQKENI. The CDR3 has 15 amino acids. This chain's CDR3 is CASSPRLAGKETQYF. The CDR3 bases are TGTGCCAGCTCACCGAGACTAGCGGGAAAAGAGACCCAGTACTTC.

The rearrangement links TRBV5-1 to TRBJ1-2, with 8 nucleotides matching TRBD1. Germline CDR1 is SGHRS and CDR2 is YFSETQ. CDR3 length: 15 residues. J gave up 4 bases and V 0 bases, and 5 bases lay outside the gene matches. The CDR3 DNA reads TGCGCCAGCAGCTTGGAGGGACAGGTGGCCTATGGCTACACCTTC. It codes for CASSLEGQVAYGYTF. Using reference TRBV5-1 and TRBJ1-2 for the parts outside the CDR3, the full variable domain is KAGVTQTPRYLIKTRGQQVTLSCSPISGHRSVSWYQQTPGQGLQFLFEYFSETQRNKGNFPGRFSGRQFSNSRSEMNVSTLELGDSALYLCASSLEGQVAYGYTFGSGTRLTVV.